This T cell receptor beta chain was recorded in a study of T cell responses to AZD1222 COVID-19 vaccine. General study points: Only 6 or 7 AZD1222 recipients tested seropositive at baseline.

Produced via immunoSEQ multiplex PCR; TCRdb's table is partial and in-frame only. The table lists roughly 110,000 clones, roughly nine tenths of them singletons. About this clone: Its target is not known.

CDR3 length: 12 amino acids. The germline gives CDR1 MDHEN, CDR2 SYDVKM. Trimming took off 2 bases at V and 13 bases at J, with 14 bases between the two ends. The chain carries TRBV28 and TRBJ1-1; TRBD1 might be the D (5 bases). Sequences were derived from peripheral blood, sampled on day 0 of AZD1222 vaccination. The receptor's source is an adult in good health. CDR3 coding DNA: TGTGCCAGCAGTTTACTTTCCTACAGGCTTTTCTTT. It specifies CASSLLSYRLFF.